The clone carrying this T cell receptor (beta chain) was counted between two and nine times. The data originate from a study of OX40 agonist ivuxolimab in advanced cancers. The ends lost 6 bases at V and 6 bases at J; junction bases unmatched: 13. CDR1 KGHSH and CDR2 LQKENI come from the germline V gene. This CDR3 contains 16 residues. The repertoire was sequenced with immunoSEQ multiplex PCR; TCRdb's copy has only in-frame clones and lacks some. The sample yields about 70,000 clones, more than 80% seen once. This sequence originates from an adult with an advanced solid tumor such as melanoma, head and neck, liver or kidney cancer. The V and J genes are TRBV18 and TRBJ2-1, with TRBD1 matching 8 bases. The sample in question was CD4+ or CD8+ T cells sorted from blood, obtained in a trial of the OX40 agonist ivuxolimab. CDR3 residues: CASSPDRGFIGNEQFF. Here the CDR3 DNA reads TGTGCCAGCTCGCCAGACAGGGGATTCATTGGCAATGAGCAGTTCTTC.